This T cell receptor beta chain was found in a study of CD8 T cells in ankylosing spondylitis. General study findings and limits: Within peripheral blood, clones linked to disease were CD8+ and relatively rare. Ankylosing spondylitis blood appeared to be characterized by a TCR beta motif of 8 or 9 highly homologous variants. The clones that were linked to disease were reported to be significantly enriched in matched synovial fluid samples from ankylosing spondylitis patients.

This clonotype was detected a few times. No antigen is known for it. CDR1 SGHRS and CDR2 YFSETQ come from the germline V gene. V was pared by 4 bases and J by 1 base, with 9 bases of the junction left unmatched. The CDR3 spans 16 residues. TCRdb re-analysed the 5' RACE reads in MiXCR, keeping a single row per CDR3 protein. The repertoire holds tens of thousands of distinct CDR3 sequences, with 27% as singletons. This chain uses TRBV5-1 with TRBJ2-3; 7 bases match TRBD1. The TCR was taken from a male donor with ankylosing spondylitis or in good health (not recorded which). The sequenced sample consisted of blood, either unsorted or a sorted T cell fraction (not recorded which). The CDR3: CASSGRDRRRTDTQYF. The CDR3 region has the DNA TGCGCCAGCAGCGGAAGGGACAGACGCCGCACAGATACGCAGTATTTT.